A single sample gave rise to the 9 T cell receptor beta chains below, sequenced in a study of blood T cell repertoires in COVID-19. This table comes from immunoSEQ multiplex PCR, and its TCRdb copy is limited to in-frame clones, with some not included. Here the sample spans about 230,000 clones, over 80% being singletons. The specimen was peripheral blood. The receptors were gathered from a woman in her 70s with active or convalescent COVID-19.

The CDR3, as DNA: TGTGCCAGCAGCCTGCTAGAAACCGGGACTAGGGGGACCCAGTACTTC. Protein: CASSLLETGTRGTQYF. The V call is TRBV5-4, the J call TRBJ2-5; 8 nucleotides line up with TRBD2. The ends lost 4 bases at V and 7 bases at J; junction bases unmatched: 15. CDR3 size: 16 residues. Germline V gives CDR1 SGHNT, CDR2 YYREEE (reference sequence).

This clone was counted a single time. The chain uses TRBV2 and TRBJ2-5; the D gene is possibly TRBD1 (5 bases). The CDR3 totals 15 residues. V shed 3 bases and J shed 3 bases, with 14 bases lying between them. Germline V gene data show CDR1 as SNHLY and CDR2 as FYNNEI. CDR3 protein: CASSDWGRQEETQYF. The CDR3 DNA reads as TGTGCCAGCAGTGACTGGGGCAGGCAGGAAGAGACCCAGTACTTC.

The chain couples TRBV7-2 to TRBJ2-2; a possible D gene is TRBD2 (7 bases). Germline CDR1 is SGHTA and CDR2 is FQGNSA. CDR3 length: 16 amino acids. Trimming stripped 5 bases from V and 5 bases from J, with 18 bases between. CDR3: CASSPLGGRLTGELFF. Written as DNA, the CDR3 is TGTGCCAGCAGCCCCCTCGGGGGGCGCTTGACCGGGGAGCTGTTTTTT.

Here the CDR3 DNA reads TGCGCCAGCAGCCAAGATGGCCAGGGCACAGATACGCAGTATTTT. Its protein is CASSQDGQGTDTQYF. The J gene is TRBJ2-3, the V gene TRBV4-1; no reliable D call. The V end lost 0 bases, the J end lost 1 base, and 8 bases lay between the germline ends. CDR1 is MGHRA and CDR2 is YSYEKL in the germline V gene. The CDR3 contains 15 residues.

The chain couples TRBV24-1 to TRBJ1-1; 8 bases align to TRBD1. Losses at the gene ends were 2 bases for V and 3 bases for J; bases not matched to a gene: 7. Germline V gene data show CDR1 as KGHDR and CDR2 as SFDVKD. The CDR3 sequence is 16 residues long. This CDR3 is CATSDSRTGPYTEAFF. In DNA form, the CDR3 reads TGTGCCACCAGTGATTCCCGGACAGGGCCCTACACTGAAGCTTTCTTT.

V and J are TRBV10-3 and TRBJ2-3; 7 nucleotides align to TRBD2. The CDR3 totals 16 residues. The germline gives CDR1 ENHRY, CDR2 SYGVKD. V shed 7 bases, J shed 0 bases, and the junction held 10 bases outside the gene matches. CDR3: CAIKTGLGASTDTQYF. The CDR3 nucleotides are TGTGCCATCAAAACCGGACTAGGGGCTAGCACAGATACGCAGTATTTT.

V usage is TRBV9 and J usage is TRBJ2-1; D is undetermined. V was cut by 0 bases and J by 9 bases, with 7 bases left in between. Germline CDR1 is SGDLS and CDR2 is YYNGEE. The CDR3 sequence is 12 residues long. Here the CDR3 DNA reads TGTGCCAGCAGCGTAGACCGAGGTGAGCAGTTCTTC. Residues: CASSVDRGEQFF.

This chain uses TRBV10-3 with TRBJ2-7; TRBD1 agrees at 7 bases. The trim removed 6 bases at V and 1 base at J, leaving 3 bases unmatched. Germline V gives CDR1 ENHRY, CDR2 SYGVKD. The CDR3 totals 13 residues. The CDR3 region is CAISPTGSYEQYF. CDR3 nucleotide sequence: TGTGCCATCAGCCCGACAGGGTCCTACGAGCAGTACTTC.

The CDR3 sequence is CAISAGENSPLHF. The CDR3 DNA reads TGTGCCATCAGTGCAGGGGAAAATTCACCCCTCCACTTT. The rearrangement links TRBV10-3 to TRBJ1-6; D may be TRBD1 (6 bases). CDR3 size: 13 residues. Germline V gene lookup returns CDR1 ENHRY and CDR2 SYGVKD. V was cut by 4 bases and J by 7 bases, with 8 bases left in between.